Each of the 2 T cell receptor beta chains below was sequenced from the same sample in a study of post-analysis software for immune sequencing data. Study-wide findings and caveats: Relative to controls, patients had a few TRBV segments at higher frequency, with TRBV5-6, TRBV5-1 and TRBV20-1 among these.

Unique molecular identifiers were built into the TCR beta cDNA libraries. Via MiXCR, TCRdb re-called the PCR reads, giving one row per CDR3 protein. This sample has some 690,000 distinct CDR3 sequences; 25% to 30% occur once, and the top ten carry 0.5% to 0.6%. Their antigens are not known. Sequences were obtained from blood. Source of these receptors: a girl between 10 and 17 years old with multiple sclerosis.

The V gene is TRBV7-2, the J gene TRBJ2-5; TRBD2 aligns across 7 bases. Unmatched junction bases numbered 7, after V lost 5 bases and J lost 10 bases. There are 12 residues in the CDR3. CDR1 is SGHTA, CDR2 FQGNSA, per germline. CDR3 region: CASSPGGGDQYF. CDR3 nucleotide sequence: TGTGCCAGCAGCCCGGGGGGTGGGGACCAGTACTTC.

This clonotype was detected a few times. This chain joins TRBV20-1 and TRBJ2-3; 11 bases align to TRBD2. V gave up 3 bases and J gave up 4 bases; unmatched junction bases: 6. CDR1 is DFQATT and CDR2 is SNEGSKA in the germline V gene (reference sequence). CDR3 size: 15 residues. The CDR3 DNA sequence: TGCAGTGCTAGTCCACTAGCGGGAGTCCCAGATACGCAGTATTTT. This codes for CSASPLAGVPDTQYF.